This T cell receptor beta chain appears in the sequencing data of a study of shared clonotypes between healthy human individuals (TCRdb year 2020). With regard to the full study: A few men and a couple of women, aged 18 to 49 years, made up the cohort. For each donor, CD4 naive and CD4 memory were each given three plates, CD8 naive was given two plates, and CD8 memory was given one plate. Different laboratories and diverse techniques were used to prepare libraries and sequence TCR repertoires, to increase sequencing depth and limit assay-specific biases. Between about 0.85 and 9.5 billion PBMCs per donor were obtained by leukapheresis. To estimate repertoire size and how much clonotype sharing occurs between individuals, the study deeply sequenced the blood TCR repertoires of a handful of healthy adults. Overall study outcomes, separate from this receptor: Compared with non-shared clonotypes, clonotypes shared by all four sorted-subset donors had higher generation probabilities. Based on pairwise subsampling, the degree of clonotype sharing among donors was expected to be affected by sequencing depth. About 4.5% of naive CD4, 3% to 4% of naive CD8, roughly 2.4% of memory CD4, and 0.4% of memory CD8 clonotypes were shared across a few donors. Even with the large sequencing depth, rarefaction of the sorted-subset datasets indicated that sequencing was incomplete. Sampling was limited to blood, and TCR repertoires in tissue likely differ from TCR repertoires in blood. Naive subsets generally had larger estimated clonotype richness than memory subsets. Because the study included only a small number of donors, the genetic and exposure-history diversity represented was limited.

As to this clone: Its antigen remains unidentified. No clone much larger than this one lies a single base away; base qualities are absent.

TCR CDR3 regions were amplified from genomic DNA by multiplex PCR using the deep immunoSEQ assay. For each cell subset, the extracted genomic DNA was distributed evenly across all wells of several immunoSEQ 96-well plates, and each plate served as one replicate. For sorted subsets, about 0.2 ug genomic DNA, equal to 30,000 to 35,000 T cell genomes, was loaded into each replicate PCR. Purified libraries were measured with a Qubit 3.0 fluorometer, size-checked on a Bioanalyzer 2100, and measured again with the KAPA Library Quantification kit. Every immunoSEQ 96-well plate was sequenced on a separate single-read 150-cycle Illumina NextSeq 550 flow cell. Regarding the original processing steps: Because the immunoSEQ output held only junctional sequences and lacked quality scores, the filtering could not match the filtering applied to full-length reads. Sequences were annotated with PyIR, a Python wrapper for IgBLAST v1.9, and V/J genes and CDR3 were assigned using IMGT germline references. Reads were filtered out if the reads had weak V/J assignments (E-value above 1e-6), no CDR3, stop codons, out-of-frame junctions, or ambiguous translated residues. V3J clonotypes were defined by identical inferred V gene, J gene, and CDR3 amino acid sequence. The percentage overlap between two repertoires was calculated by dividing the number of shared unique clonotypes by the size of the smaller repertoire. RTK rarefaction, the Chao1 estimator, and Recon v2.1 estimates of unobserved clonotypes were used to assess repertoire richness. For all TCRbeta clonotypes obtained by the gDNA method from a few donors, generation probabilities were computed with OLGA. Drawn from immuneACCESS, this table holds only the in-frame rearrangements with V and J called that TCRdb kept. Clones are partly lost; checked studies trace under half to an unresolved V gene and leave the rest unexplained. V and J calls and clone size are given by that table; D and trimming were obtained from the DNA. The sample table lists roughly 660,000 clones, 90% of them with a count of one. The leading ten clones occupy 34% of the sample.

The donors were healthy, HIV-negative adults who had no recently reported acute infections or vaccinations. Every donor was a Caucasian adult residing in Nashville, Tennessee, USA. CD8 memory samples were composed of magnetically selected CD45RO+ cells combined with CCR7-negative CD45RA+ effector memory (TemRA) cells. Blood was collected by leukapheresis, and PBMCs were isolated by Ficoll-Histopaque density gradient centrifugation and then cryopreserved in liquid nitrogen vapor phase. Purity and quantity of every magnetically sorted T cell population were checked by analytical flow cytometry. From each sorted fraction, genomic DNA was isolated and quantified by UV absorbance on a Nanodrop 2000c. Cut back by 7 bases and 1 base, the V and J ends lie 8 bases apart. Spanning cysteine to phenylalanine, the CDR3 consists of 11 amino acids. The sequence is cut down to CDR3 DNA, 33 bases in frame from base 1. The germline V gene (reference sequence) supplies CDR1 GTSNPN and CDR2 SVGIG.

The receptor was derived from a man aged 18 to 29 in good health. Some clones in this sample may be carry-over from other donors' samples. Here the chain combines TRBV30 and TRBJ2-7; TRBD1 is a possible D gene, resting on 6 matching bases. The specimen sequenced was memory CD8+ T cells from PBMCs. What this sample's cell subset or site label stands for: CD45RO+ cells pooled with CCR7-negative TemRA cells. The CDR3 region has the sequence CASDRSYEQYF. The nucleotide sequence reads as follows: TGTGCCTCTGACAGGTCCTACGAGCAGTACTTC.